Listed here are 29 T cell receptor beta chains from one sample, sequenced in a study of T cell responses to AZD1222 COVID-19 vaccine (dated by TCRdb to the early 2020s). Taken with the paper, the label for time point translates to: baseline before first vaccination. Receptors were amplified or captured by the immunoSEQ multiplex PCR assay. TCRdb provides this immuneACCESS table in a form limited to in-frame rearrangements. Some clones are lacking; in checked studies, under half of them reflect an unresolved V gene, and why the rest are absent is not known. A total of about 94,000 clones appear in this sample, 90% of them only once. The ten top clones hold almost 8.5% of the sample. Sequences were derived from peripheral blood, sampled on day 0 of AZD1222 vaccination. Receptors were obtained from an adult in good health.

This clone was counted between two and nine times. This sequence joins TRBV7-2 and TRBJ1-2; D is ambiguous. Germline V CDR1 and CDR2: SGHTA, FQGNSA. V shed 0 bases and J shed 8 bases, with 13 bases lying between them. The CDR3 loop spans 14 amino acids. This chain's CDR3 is CASSLATDKEGYTF. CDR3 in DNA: TGTGCCAGCAGCTTAGCAACCGACAAGGAGGGCTACACCTTC.

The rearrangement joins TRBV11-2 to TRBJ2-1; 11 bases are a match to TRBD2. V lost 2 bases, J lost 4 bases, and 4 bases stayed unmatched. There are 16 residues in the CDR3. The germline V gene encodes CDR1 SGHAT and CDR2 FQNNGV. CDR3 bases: TGTGCCAGCAGCTTAACTACTAGCGGGGGATACAATGAGCAGTTCTTC. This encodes CASSLTTSGGYNEQFF.

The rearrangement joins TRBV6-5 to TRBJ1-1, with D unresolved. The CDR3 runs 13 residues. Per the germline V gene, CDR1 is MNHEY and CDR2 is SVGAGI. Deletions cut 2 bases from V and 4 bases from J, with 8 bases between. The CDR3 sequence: CASSYDGVTEAFF. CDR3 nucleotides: TGTGCCAGCAGTTACGACGGTGTCACTGAAGCTTTCTTT.

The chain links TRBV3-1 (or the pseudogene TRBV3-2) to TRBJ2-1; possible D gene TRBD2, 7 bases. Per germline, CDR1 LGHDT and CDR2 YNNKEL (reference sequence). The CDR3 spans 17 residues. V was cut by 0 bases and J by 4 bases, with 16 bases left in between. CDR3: CASSQDRTVAGYNEQFF. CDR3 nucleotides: TGTGCCAGCAGCCAAGATAGGACAGTAGCGGGTTACAATGAGCAGTTCTTC.

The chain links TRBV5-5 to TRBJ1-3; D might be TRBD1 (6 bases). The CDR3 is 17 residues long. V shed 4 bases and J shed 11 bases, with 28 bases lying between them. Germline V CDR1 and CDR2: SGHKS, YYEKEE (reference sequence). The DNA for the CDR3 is TGTGCCAGCAGCAACCCAATCGGGGAGTTGGGGGCCGTGTCCATATATTTT. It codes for CASSNPIGELGAVSIYF.

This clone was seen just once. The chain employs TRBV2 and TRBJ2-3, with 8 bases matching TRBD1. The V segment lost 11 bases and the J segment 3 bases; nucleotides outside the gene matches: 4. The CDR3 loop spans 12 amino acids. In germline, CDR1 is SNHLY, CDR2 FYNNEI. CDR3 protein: CARGQGTDTQYF. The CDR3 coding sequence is TGTGCCCGAGGACAGGGTACAGATACGCAGTATTTT.

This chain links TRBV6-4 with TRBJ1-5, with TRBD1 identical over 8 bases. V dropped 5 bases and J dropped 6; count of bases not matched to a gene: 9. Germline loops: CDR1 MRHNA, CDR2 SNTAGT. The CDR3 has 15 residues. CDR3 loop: CASSPGTGGGQPQHF. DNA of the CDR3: TGTGCCAGCAGTCCTGGGACAGGAGGCGGTCAGCCCCAGCATTTT.

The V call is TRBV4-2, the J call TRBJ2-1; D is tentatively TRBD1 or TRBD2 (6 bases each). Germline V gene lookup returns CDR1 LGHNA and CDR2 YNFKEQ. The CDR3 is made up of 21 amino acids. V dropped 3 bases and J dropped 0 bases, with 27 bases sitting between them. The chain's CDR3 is CASSQAAGRRGIESSYNEQFF. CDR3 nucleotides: TGTGCCAGCAGCCAGGCGGCAGGGAGGAGGGGGATCGAGAGCTCCTACAATGAGCAGTTCTTC.

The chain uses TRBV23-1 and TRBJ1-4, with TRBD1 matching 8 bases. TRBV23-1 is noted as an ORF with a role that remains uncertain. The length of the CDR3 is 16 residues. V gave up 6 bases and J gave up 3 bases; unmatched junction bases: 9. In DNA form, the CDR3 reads TGCGCCAGCAGCCGGGACAGGAGGGGGGCTAATGAAAAACTGTTTTTT. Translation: CASSRDRRGANEKLFF.

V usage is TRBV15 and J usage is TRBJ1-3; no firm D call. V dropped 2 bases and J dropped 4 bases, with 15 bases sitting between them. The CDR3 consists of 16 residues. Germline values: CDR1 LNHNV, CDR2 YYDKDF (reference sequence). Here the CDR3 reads CATSRSQERIGNTIYF. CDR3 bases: TGTGCCACCAGCAGATCTCAGGAAAGGATAGGAAACACCATATATTTT. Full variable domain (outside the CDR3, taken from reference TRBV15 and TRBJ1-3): DAMVIQNPRYQVTQFGKPVTLSCSQTLNHNVMYWYQQKSSQAPKLLFHYYDKDFNNEADTPDNFQSRRPNTSFCFLDIRSPGLGDTAMYLCATSRSQERIGNTIYFGEGSWLTVV.

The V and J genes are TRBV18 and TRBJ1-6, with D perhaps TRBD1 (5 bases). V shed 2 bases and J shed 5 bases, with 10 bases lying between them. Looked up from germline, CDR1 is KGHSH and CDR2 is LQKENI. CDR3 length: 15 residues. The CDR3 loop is CASSPTAGDNSPLHF. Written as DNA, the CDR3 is TGTGCCAGCTCACCAACCGCGGGGGATAATTCACCCCTCCACTTT.

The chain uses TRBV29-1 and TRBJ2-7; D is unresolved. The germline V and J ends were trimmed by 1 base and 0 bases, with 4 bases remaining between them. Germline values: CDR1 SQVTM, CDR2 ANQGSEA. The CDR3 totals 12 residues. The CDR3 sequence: CSVEANSYEQYF. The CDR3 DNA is TGCAGCGTTGAAGCCAACTCCTACGAGCAGTACTTC.

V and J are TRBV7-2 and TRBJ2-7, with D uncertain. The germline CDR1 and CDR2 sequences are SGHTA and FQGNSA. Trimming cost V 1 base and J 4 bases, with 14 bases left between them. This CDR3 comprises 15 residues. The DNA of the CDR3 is TGTGCCAGCAGCTTAGGTGTAGGGTGGAAGTACGAGCAGTACTTC. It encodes CASSLGVGWKYEQYF.

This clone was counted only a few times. The CDR3: CSARDPRGYSNQPQHF. Written as DNA, the CDR3 is TGCAGCGCACGCGACCCCAGGGGTTATAGCAATCAGCCCCAGCATTTT. V and J are TRBV29-1 and TRBJ1-5, with a tentative D call TRBD1 (6 bases). Germline values: CDR1 SQVTM, CDR2 ANQGSEA. CDR3 size: 16 residues. The V gene lost 7 bases and the J gene lost 0 bases, with 19 bases spanning the gap. The whole variable domain, filled in from reference TRBV29-1 and TRBJ1-5, reads SAVISQKPSRDICQRGTSLTIQCQVDSQVTMMFWYRQQPGQSLTLIATANQGSEATYESGFVIDKFPISRPNLTFSTLTVSNMSPEDSSIYLCSARDPRGYSNQPQHFGDGTRLSIL.

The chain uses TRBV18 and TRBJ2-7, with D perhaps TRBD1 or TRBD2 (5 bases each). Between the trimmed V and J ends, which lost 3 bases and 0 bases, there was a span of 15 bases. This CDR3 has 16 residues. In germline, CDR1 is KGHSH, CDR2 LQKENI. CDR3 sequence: CASSPAIGASSYEQYF. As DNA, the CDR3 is TGTGCCAGCTCACCGGCGATCGGGGCAAGCTCCTACGAGCAGTACTTC.

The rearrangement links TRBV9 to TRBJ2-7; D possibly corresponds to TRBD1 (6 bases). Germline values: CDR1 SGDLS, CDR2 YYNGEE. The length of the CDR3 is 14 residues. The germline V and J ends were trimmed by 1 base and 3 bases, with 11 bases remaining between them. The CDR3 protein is CASSVKGVDYEQYF. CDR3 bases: TGTGCCAGCAGCGTAAAGGGGGTAGACTACGAGCAGTACTTC.

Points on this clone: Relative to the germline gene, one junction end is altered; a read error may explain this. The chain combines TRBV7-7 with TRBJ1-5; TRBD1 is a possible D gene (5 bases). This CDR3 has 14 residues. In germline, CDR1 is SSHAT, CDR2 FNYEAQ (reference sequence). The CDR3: CASSLGRGHQPQHF. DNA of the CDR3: TGTGCTAGCAGCTTAGGGCGGGGACATCAGCCCCAGCATTTT.

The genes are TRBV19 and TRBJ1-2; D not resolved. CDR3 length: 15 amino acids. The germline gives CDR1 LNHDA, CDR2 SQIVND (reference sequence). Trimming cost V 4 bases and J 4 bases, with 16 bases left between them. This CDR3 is CASSRARTGLYGYTF. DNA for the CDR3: TGTGCCAGTAGTAGGGCTCGGACTGGGCTCTATGGCTACACCTTC.

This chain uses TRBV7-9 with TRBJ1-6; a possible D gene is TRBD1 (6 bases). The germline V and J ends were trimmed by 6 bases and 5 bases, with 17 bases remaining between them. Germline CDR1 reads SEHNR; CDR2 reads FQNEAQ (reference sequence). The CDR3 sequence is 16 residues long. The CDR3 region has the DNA TGTGCCAGCAGTCCACGGATGGACAGCAATAATTCACCCCTCCACTTT. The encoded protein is CASSPRMDSNNSPLHF.

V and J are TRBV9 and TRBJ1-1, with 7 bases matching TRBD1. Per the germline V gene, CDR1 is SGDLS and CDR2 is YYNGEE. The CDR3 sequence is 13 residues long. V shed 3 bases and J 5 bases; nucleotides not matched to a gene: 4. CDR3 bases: TGTGCCAGCAGCGAAACAGGGGTTACTGAAGCTTTCTTT. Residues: CASSETGVTEAFF.

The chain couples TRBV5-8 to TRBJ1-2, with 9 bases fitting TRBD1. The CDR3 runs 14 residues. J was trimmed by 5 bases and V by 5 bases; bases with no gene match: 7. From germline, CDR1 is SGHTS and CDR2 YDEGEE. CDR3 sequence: CASSPGQGPYGYTF. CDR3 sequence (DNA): TGTGCCAGCAGTCCGGGACAGGGCCCTTATGGCTACACCTTC.

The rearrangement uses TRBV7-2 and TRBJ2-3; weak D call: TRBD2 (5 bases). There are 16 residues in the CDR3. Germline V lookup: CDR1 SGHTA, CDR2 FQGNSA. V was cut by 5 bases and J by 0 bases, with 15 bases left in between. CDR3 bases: TGTGCCAGCAGCCCGCGGACTGGATCTAGCACAGATACGCAGTATTTT. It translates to CASSPRTGSSTDTQYF. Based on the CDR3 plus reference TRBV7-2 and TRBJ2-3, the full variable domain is GAGVSQSPSNKVTEKGKDVELRCDPISGHTALYWYRQSLGQGLEFLIYFQGNSAPDKSGLPSDRFSAERTGGSVSTLTIQRTQQEDSAVYLCASSPRTGSSTDTQYFGPGTRLTVL.

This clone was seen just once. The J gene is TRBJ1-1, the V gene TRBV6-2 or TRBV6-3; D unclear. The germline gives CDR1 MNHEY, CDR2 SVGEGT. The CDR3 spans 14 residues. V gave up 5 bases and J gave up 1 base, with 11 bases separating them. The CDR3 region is CASSAYRANTEAFF. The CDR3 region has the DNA TGTGCCAGCAGTGCCTATAGGGCGAACACTGAAGCTTTCTTT.

The CDR3 DNA reads as TGTGCCAGCAGCTTTGGGACTAGCGGGGCCAATGAGCAGTTCTTC. Protein product: CASSFGTSGANEQFF. The chain links TRBV7-6 to TRBJ2-1; 13 nucleotides line up with TRBD2. Per germline, CDR1 SGHVS and CDR2 FNYEAQ. This CDR3 has 15 amino acids. The V segment lost 3 bases and the J segment 6 bases; nucleotides outside the gene matches: 2. Drawing the rest from reference TRBV7-6 and TRBJ2-1, the complete variable domain is GAGVSQSPRYKVTKRGQDVALRCDPISGHVSLYWYRQALGQGPEFLTYFNYEAQQDKSGLPNDRFSAERPEGSISTLTIQRTEQRDSAMYRCASSFGTSGANEQFFGPGTRLTVL.

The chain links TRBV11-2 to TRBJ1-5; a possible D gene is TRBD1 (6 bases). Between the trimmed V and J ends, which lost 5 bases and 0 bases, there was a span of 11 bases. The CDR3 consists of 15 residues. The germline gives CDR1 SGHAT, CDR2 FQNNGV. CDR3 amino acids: CASSPGVHSNQPQHF. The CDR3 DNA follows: TGTGCCAGCAGCCCAGGGGTCCATAGCAATCAGCCCCAGCATTTT.

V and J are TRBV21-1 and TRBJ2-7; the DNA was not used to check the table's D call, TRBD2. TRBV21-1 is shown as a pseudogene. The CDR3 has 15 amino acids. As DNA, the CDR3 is TGTGCCAGCAGCGCCGTAGGGGGGGCCCCCTACGAGCAGTACTTC. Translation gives CASSAVGGAPYEQYF.

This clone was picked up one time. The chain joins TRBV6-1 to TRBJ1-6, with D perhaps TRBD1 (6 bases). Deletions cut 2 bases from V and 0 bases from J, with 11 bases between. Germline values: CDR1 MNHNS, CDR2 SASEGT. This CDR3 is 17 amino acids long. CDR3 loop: CASSERGGSSYNSPLHF. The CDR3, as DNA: TGTGCCAGCAGTGAAAGGGGGGGCAGCTCCTATAATTCACCCCTCCACTTT.

This chain's CDR3 is CASSFKWSEKISTNEKLFF. In DNA form, the CDR3 reads TGTGCCAGCAGCTTCAAATGGTCGGAAAAGATCTCGACTAATGAAAAACTGTTTTTT. The chain links TRBV7-6 to TRBJ1-4; D ambiguous. V was shortened by 3 bases and J by 2 bases, with 22 bases between the two germline ends. Germline V lookup: CDR1 SGHVS, CDR2 FNYEAQ. The CDR3 spans 19 residues.

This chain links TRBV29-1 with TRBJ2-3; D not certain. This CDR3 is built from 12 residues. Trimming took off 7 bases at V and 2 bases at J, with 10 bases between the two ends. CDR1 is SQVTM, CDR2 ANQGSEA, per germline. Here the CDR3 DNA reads TGCAGCGCTGATACGAACACAGATACGCAGTATTTT. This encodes CSADTNTDTQYF.